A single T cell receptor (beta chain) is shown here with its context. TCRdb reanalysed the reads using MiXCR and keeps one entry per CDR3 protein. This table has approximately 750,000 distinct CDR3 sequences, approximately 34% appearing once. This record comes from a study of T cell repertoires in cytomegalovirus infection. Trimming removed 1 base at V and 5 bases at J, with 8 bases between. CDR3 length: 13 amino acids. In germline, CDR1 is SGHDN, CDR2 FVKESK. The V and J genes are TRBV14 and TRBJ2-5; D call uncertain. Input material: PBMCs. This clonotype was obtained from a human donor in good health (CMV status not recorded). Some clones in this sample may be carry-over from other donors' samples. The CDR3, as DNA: TGTGCCAGCAGCCAAGTTGGCGCGGAGACCCAGTACTTC. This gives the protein CASSQVGAETQYF.